Below are 27 T cell receptor beta chains sequenced from a single sample in a study of T cell changes during pregnancy in multiple sclerosis. Only in-frame clones appear in the TCRdb table, and some are missing; sequencing was by immunoSEQ multiplex PCR. The top ten clones hold 3% to 4% of a sample with just over 55,000 clones, under 95% of them seen once. The sample in question was peripheral blood, obtained after pregnancy. These receptors came from a female donor in good health, enrolled as a control in a pregnancy study.

The chain links TRBV7-2 to TRBJ2-5, with D hard to call. The CDR3 has 13 residues. V dropped 5 bases and J dropped 4 bases, with 11 bases sitting between them. The germline V gene encodes CDR1 SGHTA and CDR2 FQGNSA. This CDR3 reads CASSRGEAETQYF. The CDR3 region has the DNA TGTGCCAGCAGCCGTGGTGAGGCAGAGACCCAGTACTTC.

V gene TRBV19 combines with J gene TRBJ2-1; 7 bases are a match to TRBD2. The germline V gene encodes CDR1 LNHDA and CDR2 SQIVND (reference sequence). V shed 6 bases and J 5 bases; nucleotides not matched to a gene: 1. CDR3 size: 12 residues. The CDR3 sequence: CASRAGDNEQFF. The CDR3 DNA reads TGTGCCAGTAGGGCGGGGGACAATGAGCAGTTCTTC.

This chain connects TRBV7-9 to TRBJ2-5; D is uncertain. The CDR3 loop spans 11 amino acids. Germline CDR1 and CDR2: SEHNR and FQNEAQ (reference sequence). Trimming took 5 bases from V and 3 from J, leaving 4 bases between them. This chain's CDR3 is CASSGEETQYF. CDR3 DNA: TGTGCCAGCAGCGGAGAAGAGACCCAGTACTTC.

The chain couples TRBV28 to TRBJ1-1; the D gene is possibly TRBD1 (5 bases). The germline gives CDR1 MDHEN, CDR2 SYDVKM. V was pared by 4 bases and J by 5 bases, with 14 bases between. CDR3 length equals 14 residues. In DNA form, the CDR3 reads TGTGCCAGCAGTTCACCCGGGACTTATACTGAAGCTTTCTTT. It translates to CASSSPGTYTEAFF.

The chain couples TRBV10-3 to TRBJ2-2; 9 bases are a match to TRBD1. In germline, CDR1 is ENHRY, CDR2 SYGVKD. With 8 bases clipped from V and 1 base from J, the junction kept 2 bases outside the gene matches. CDR3 length equals 14 residues. CDR3 nucleotide sequence: TGTGCCATCTCGGGACAGGGGAACACCGGGGAGCTGTTTTTT. Amino acids: CAISGQGNTGELFF.

V and J are TRBV7-2 and TRBJ2-3; D not certain. Germline V gene data show CDR1 as SGHTA and CDR2 as FQGNSA. This CDR3 spans 16 amino acids. With 1 base removed from V and 2 bases from J, the gap between germline ends came to 13 bases. The CDR3: CASSLDPSALTDTQYF. The CDR3 DNA reads TGTGCCAGCAGCTTAGACCCCAGCGCCCTCACAGATACGCAGTATTTT.

V gene TRBV7-6 combines with J gene TRBJ1-3; no definite D call. This CDR3 is 16 amino acids long. CDR1 is SGHVS, CDR2 FNYEAQ, per germline. The V end was cut by 5 bases, the J end by 0 bases, with 14 bases between. CDR3 bases: TGTGCCAGCAGCCTGTATACACCTCGCTCTGGAAACACCATATATTTT. Its protein product is CASSLYTPRSGNTIYF.

This sequence joins TRBV7-2 and TRBJ1-5; TRBD1 matches at 7 bases. Trimming took 4 bases from V and 4 from J; bases not matched to a gene: 4. Germline-derived CDR1 and CDR2 are SGHTA and FQGNSA. This CDR3 comprises 14 residues. CDR3 nucleotides: TGTGCCAGCAGCTCACAGGGGACGAATCAGCCCCAGCATTTT. This translates into CASSSQGTNQPQHF.

The count of this clone is one. CDR3 nucleotides: TGTGCCAGCAGCGGGGCTTCGGGGCAAGAGACCCAGTACTTC. It specifies CASSGASGQETQYF. The chain uses TRBV9 and TRBJ2-5; a possible D gene is TRBD2 (5 bases). V was clipped by 3 bases and J by 2 bases, with 11 bases between them. The CDR3 consists of 14 residues. Germline loops: CDR1 SGDLS, CDR2 YYNGEE.

This chain links TRBV11-3 with TRBJ2-1, with a tentative D call TRBD2 (5 bases). V was pared by 5 bases and J by 4 bases, with 15 bases between. CDR1 SGHNT and CDR2 YENEEA come from the germline V gene. This CDR3 region has 15 residues. CDR3 DNA: TGTGCCAGCAGCCTCTCGGGAACGGGATACAATGAGCAGTTCTTC. Protein: CASSLSGTGYNEQFF.

The genes are TRBV6-5 and TRBJ1-6; 7 bases fit TRBD1. Germline trimming cut 5 bases from V and 2 bases from J; bases unmatched to any gene: 3. CDR3 length: 15 amino acids. CDR1 is MNHEY and CDR2 is SVGAGI in the germline V gene. CDR3 sequence (DNA): TGTGCCAGCAGTCCGGACAGGCCCTATAATTCACCCCTCCACTTT. Encoded protein: CASSPDRPYNSPLHF.

The chain is built from TRBV7-3 and TRBJ2-1; 9 bases are a match to TRBD2. V gave up 5 bases and J gave up 7 bases; unmatched junction bases: 12. Germline V CDR1 and CDR2: SGHTA, FQGTGA. The CDR3 covers 16 residues. The CDR3 spells CASSPLAGSGRNEQFF. CDR3 nucleotide sequence: TGTGCCAGCAGCCCTCTGGCGGGTAGCGGGAGAAATGAGCAGTTCTTC.

This chain joins TRBV19 and TRBJ1-5; the match to TRBD1 covers 9 bases. The J segment lost 0 bases and the V segment lost 5 bases, leaving 8 bases of the junction unmatched. The CDR3 has 17 residues. Germline assignment: CDR1 LNHDA and CDR2 SQIVND (reference sequence). The CDR3 region has the DNA TGTGCCAGTAGTGTCCGGACAGGGGATTATAGCAATCAGCCCCAGCATTTT. This encodes CASSVRTGDYSNQPQHF.

Worth noting for this clone: One junction end does not reproduce the germline sequence, and a read error may be involved. The rearrangement uses TRBV6-5 and TRBJ1-1, with no clear D. CDR3 length equals 11 residues. Germline assignment: CDR1 MNHEY and CDR2 SVGAGI. The chain's CDR3 is CASRLDTEAFF. The DNA for the CDR3 is TGTGCCAGCAGACTCGACACCGAAGCTTTCTTT.

The chain employs TRBV25-1 and TRBJ2-7, with TRBD1 identical over 8 bases. The CDR3 consists of 13 residues. Trimming cost V 6 bases and J 5 bases; bases outside gene matches: 6. From germline, CDR1 is MGHDK and CDR2 SYGVNS. The CDR3, as DNA: TGTGCCAGCAGCGACAGGGGTGAGGACGAGCAGTACTTC. Its protein is CASSDRGEDEQYF.

The chain joins TRBV6-5 to TRBJ2-3; 10 bases match TRBD2. CDR3 length: 16 residues. J was trimmed by 1 base and V by 4 bases; bases with no gene match: 5. Germline-derived CDR1 and CDR2 are MNHEY and SVGAGI. CDR3 residues: CASSSGTSARTDTQYF. CDR3 in DNA: TGTGCCAGCAGTTCCGGGACTAGCGCCCGCACAGATACGCAGTATTTT.

This clone was detected once. The chain carries TRBV19 and TRBJ1-3, with 9 positions matching TRBD1. Germline V gives CDR1 LNHDA, CDR2 SQIVND (reference sequence). Losses at the gene ends were 5 bases for V and 0 bases for J; bases not matched to a gene: 2. The CDR3 extends over 15 amino acids. CDR3 sequence reads: CASSWDRVSGNTIYF. For the CDR3, the DNA is TGTGCCAGTAGTTGGGACAGGGTCTCTGGAAACACCATATATTTT.

The chain has TRBV6-6 and TRBJ2-1; TRBD2 matches 12 bases. Germline V gene lookup returns CDR1 MNHNY and CDR2 SVGAGI (reference sequence). J gave up 7 bases and V 6 bases, and 4 bases lay outside the gene matches. The CDR3 is made up of 14 amino acids. The CDR3 bases are TGTGCCAGCAGCCCTAGCGGGGGGGCGAATGAGCAGTTCTTC. It codes for CASSPSGGANEQFF.

V gene TRBV1 combines with J gene TRBJ2-2; TRBD2, the D gene given by the table, was not confirmed from the DNA. TRBV1 is a known pseudogene. This CDR3 region has 15 residues. CDR3 in DNA: TGCACCAGCAGCCCGCCCAACCGGAGAACCGGGGAGCTGTTTTTT. Residues: CTSSPPNRRTGELFF.

The chain carries TRBV5-6 and TRBJ1-1, with 8 bases fitting TRBD1. This CDR3 is built from 14 residues. V lost 4 bases and J lost 4; bases outside the gene matches: 6. CDR1 and CDR2 from the germline V gene are SGHDT and YYEEEE. The CDR3 is CASSNSGGVTEAFF. The CDR3 DNA reads as TGTGCCAGCAGCAACTCAGGGGGCGTCACTGAAGCTTTCTTT.

The chain has TRBV12-5 and TRBJ1-4, with TRBD1 matching over 7 bases. From germline, CDR1 is LGHNT and CDR2 FRNRAP. The V and J ends lost 2 bases and 2 bases, in that order; junction bases with no gene match: 8. The CDR3 has 17 amino acids. The CDR3 is CASGLMGQSGTNEKLFF. The CDR3 coding sequence is TGTGCTAGTGGTTTGATGGGACAGTCGGGGACTAATGAAAAACTGTTTTTT.

The chain uses TRBV6-1 and TRBJ2-6, with 8 bases aligning to TRBD1. The germline V gene encodes CDR1 MNHNS and CDR2 SASEGT. The J segment lost 0 bases and the V segment lost 2 bases, leaving 0 bases of the junction unmatched. CDR3 length: 16 residues. The CDR3 protein is CASSEQGASGANVLTF. As DNA, the CDR3 is TGTGCCAGCAGTGAACAGGGGGCCTCTGGGGCCAACGTCCTGACTTTC.

This rearrangement joins TRBV14 to TRBJ1-2; 8 positions agree with TRBD1. Germline loops: CDR1 SGHDN, CDR2 FVKESK. The CDR3 runs 15 residues. Trimming cost V 1 base and J 6 bases; bases outside gene matches: 7. The CDR3 reads CASSQVRTGWDGYTF. Written as DNA, the CDR3 is TGTGCCAGCAGCCAAGTACGGACAGGGTGGGATGGCTACACCTTC.

The chain employs TRBV2 and TRBJ2-5, with 7 bases fitting TRBD1. V lost 6 bases and J lost 3; bases outside the gene matches: 7. This CDR3 has 14 residues. CDR1 is SNHLY, CDR2 FYNNEI, per germline. The CDR3 coding sequence is TGTGCCAGCAGCGAGGGGGCGCTTAAAGAGACCCAGTACTTC. Its protein product is CASSEGALKETQYF.

The rearrangement joins TRBV19 to TRBJ1-1; 7 bases match TRBD1. CDR1 is LNHDA and CDR2 is SQIVND in the germline V gene (reference sequence). This CDR3 spans 14 amino acids. V shed 5 bases, J shed 0 bases, and the junction held 3 bases outside the gene matches. The CDR3 coding sequence is TGTGCCAGTAGTCACAGGGGCCTGAACACTGAAGCTTTCTTT. Encoded protein: CASSHRGLNTEAFF.

The rearrangement links TRBV7-6 to TRBJ1-5; no clear D. The CDR3 has 15 amino acids. CDR1 and CDR2 (germline): SGHVS, FNYEAQ. V was cut by 4 bases and J by 5 bases, with 15 bases left in between. The CDR3 DNA is TGTGCCAGCAGCTATTACTTTGGGCCGGATCAGCCCCAGCATTTT. It translates to CASSYYFGPDQPQHF. Full variable domain (missing parts from reference TRBV7-6 and TRBJ1-5): GAGVSQSPRYKVTKRGQDVALRCDPISGHVSLYWYRQALGQGPEFLTYFNYEAQQDKSGLPNDRFSAERPEGSISTLTIQRTEQRDSAMYRCASSYYFGPDQPQHFGDGTRLSIL.

The gene calls are TRBV7-6 and TRBJ2-3, with 10 bases fitting TRBD2. With V trimmed by 3 bases and J by 6 bases, 6 bases remained unmatched. In germline, CDR1 is SGHVS, CDR2 FNYEAQ. The CDR3 has 15 amino acids. This chain's CDR3 is CASSLSGGASDTQYF. DNA of the CDR3: TGTGCCAGCAGCTTGAGCGGGGGGGCGTCCGATACGCAGTATTTT. The full variable domain, with the rest looked up from reference TRBV7-6 and TRBJ2-3, is GAGVSQSPRYKVTKRGQDVALRCDPISGHVSLYWYRQALGQGPEFLTYFNYEAQQDKSGLPNDRFSAERPEGSISTLTIQRTEQRDSAMYRCASSLSGGASDTQYFGPGTRLTVL.